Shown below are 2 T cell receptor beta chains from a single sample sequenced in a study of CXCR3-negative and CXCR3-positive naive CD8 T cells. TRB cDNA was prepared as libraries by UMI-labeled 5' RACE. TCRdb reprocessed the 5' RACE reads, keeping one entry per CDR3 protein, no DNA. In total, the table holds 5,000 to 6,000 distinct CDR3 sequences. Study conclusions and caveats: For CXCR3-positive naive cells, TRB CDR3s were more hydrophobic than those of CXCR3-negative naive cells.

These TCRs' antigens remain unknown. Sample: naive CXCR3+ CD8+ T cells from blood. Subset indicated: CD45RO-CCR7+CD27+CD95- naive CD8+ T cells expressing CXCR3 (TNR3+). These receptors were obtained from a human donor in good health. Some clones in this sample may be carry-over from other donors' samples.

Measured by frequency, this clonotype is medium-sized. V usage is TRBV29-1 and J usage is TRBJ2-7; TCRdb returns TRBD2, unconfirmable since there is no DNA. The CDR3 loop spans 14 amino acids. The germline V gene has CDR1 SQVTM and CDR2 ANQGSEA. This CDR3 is CSVTGTSGFYEQYF.

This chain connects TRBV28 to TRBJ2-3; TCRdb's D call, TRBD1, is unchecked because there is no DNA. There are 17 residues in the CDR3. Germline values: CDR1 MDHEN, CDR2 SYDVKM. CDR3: CASSLSPVTGSTDTQYF. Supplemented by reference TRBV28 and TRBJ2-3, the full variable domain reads DVKVTQSSRYLVKRTGEKVFLECVQDMDHENMFWYRQDPGLGLRLIYFSYDVKMKEKGDIPEGYSVSREKKERFSLILESASTNQTSMYLCASSLSPVTGSTDTQYFGPGTRLTVL.